Below, 30 T cell receptor beta chains from the same sample are listed, as sequenced in a study of blood T cell repertoires in COVID-19 (dated by TCRdb to about 2020). The library was built by means of the immunoSEQ multiplex PCR assay. TCRdb mirrors the immuneACCESS table, restricted to in-frame sequences. Some clones are absent from its copies; in checked studies, under half trace to an unresolved V gene, and the reason for the others is unknown. The sample table lists approximately 220,000 clones, 65% to 85% of them with a count of one. The biggest ten clones account for roughly 8% of the sample. The sequenced material came from peripheral blood. These receptors all come from a woman in her forties or fifties with acute or convalescent COVID-19.

The chain couples TRBV18 to TRBJ2-5; D not resolved. The V gene lost 3 bases and the J gene lost 3 bases, with 14 bases spanning the gap. CDR1 KGHSH and CDR2 LQKENI come from the germline V gene. The CDR3 length is 15 residues. CDR3 amino acids: CASSPLEERKETQYF. The CDR3 DNA reads as TGTGCCAGCTCACCGTTAGAAGAAAGAAAAGAGACCCAGTACTTC.

The V and J genes are TRBV7-3 and TRBJ1-6; tentatively, D is TRBD1 (5 bases). V lost 1 base and J 7 bases, leaving 11 bases between the germline ends. The germline gives CDR1 SGHTA, CDR2 FQGTGA. CDR3 size: 15 residues. The CDR3 bases are TGTGCCAGCAGCTTAAATCCAGGGTTGAATTCACCCCTCCACTTT. Protein: CASSLNPGLNSPLHF.

This rearrangement joins TRBV28 to TRBJ2-7; 7 bases line up with TRBD1. This CDR3 comprises 14 residues. V shed 4 bases and J 6 bases; nucleotides not matched to a gene: 9. Looked up from germline, CDR1 is MDHEN and CDR2 is SYDVKM. The CDR3 nucleotides are TGTGCCAGCAGTTCGCAATCTACAGGGGTCGAGCAGTACTTC. This translates into CASSSQSTGVEQYF. The entire variable domain, with the rest obtained from reference TRBV28 and TRBJ2-7, is as follows: DVKVTQSSRYLVKRTGEKVFLECVQDMDHENMFWYRQDPGLGLRLIYFSYDVKMKEKGDIPEGYSVSREKKERFSLILESASTNQTSMYLCASSSQSTGVEQYFGPGTRLTVT.

The chain couples TRBV28 to TRBJ2-7, with 9 bases that match TRBD1. Germline V gene data show CDR1 as MDHEN and CDR2 as SYDVKM. The CDR3 has 16 amino acids. V was clipped by 1 base and J by 2 bases; unmatched bases: 6. The CDR3 protein is CASSLSHTGGPYEQYF. CDR3 coding DNA: TGTGCCAGCAGTTTATCCCACACAGGGGGCCCCTACGAGCAGTACTTC.

The chain links TRBV5-5 to TRBJ2-3; possibly TRBD1 for D (6 bases). Germline V lookup: CDR1 SGHKS, CDR2 YYEKEE (reference sequence). The CDR3 length is 14 residues. The V gene lost 7 bases and the J gene lost 2 bases, with 14 bases spanning the gap. Written as DNA, the CDR3 is TGTGCCAGCGGCCAGGGGATTGACACAGATACGCAGTATTTT. This codes for CASGQGIDTDTQYF.

The gene calls are TRBV13 and TRBJ2-7; possible D gene TRBD2, 5 bases. The germline V and J ends were trimmed by 1 base and 7 bases, with 11 bases remaining between them. The CDR3 runs 13 residues. The germline V gene encodes CDR1 PRHDT and CDR2 FYEKMQ (reference sequence). The CDR3 DNA reads TGTGCCAGCAGCTTAGCCCGCTCGGGGGAGCAGTACTTC. Encoded protein: CASSLARSGEQYF.

This chain connects TRBV28 to TRBJ2-7; a weak D match, TRBD2 (5 bases). Per germline, CDR1 MDHEN and CDR2 SYDVKM. Trimming removed 8 bases from V and 5 bases from J, with 10 bases in between. This CDR3 has 11 amino acids. In DNA form, the CDR3 reads TGTGCCAGCCTGGGAGTGAACGAGCAGTACTTC. This sequence encodes CASLGVNEQYF.

This chain links TRBV24-1 with TRBJ2-3, with D perhaps matching TRBD1 (5 bases). Trimming took 4 bases from V and 0 from J, leaving 13 bases between them. The CDR3 is 16 residues long. The germline V gene has CDR1 KGHDR and CDR2 SFDVKD. The CDR3 loop reads CATSDRWTRSTDTQYF. In DNA form, the CDR3 reads TGTGCCACCAGTGACCGCTGGACAAGAAGCACAGATACGCAGTATTTT.

In DNA, the CDR3 is TGTGCCAGCAGTCTCCGATTGGGAGGGGCAGGCGGCTACACCTTC. Amino acids: CASSLRLGGAGGYTF. The genes are TRBV6-5 and TRBJ1-2; TRBD1 is a possible D gene (5 bases). The CDR3 extends over 15 amino acids. V dropped 5 bases and J dropped 8 bases, with 21 bases sitting between them. The germline V gene has CDR1 MNHEY and CDR2 SVGAGI.

This chain connects TRBV30 to TRBJ2-6; D remains unclear. Germline CDR1 is GTSNPN and CDR2 is SVGIG (reference sequence). The CDR3 has 13 amino acids. V was cut by 5 bases and J by 3 bases, with 8 bases left in between. The CDR3: CAWSTGGANVLTF. CDR3 bases: TGTGCCTGGTCCACTGGTGGGGCCAACGTCCTGACTTTC.

The gene calls are TRBV18 and TRBJ1-5; the match to TRBD1 covers 7 bases. The V segment lost 4 bases and the J segment 6 bases; nucleotides outside the gene matches: 3. The CDR3 sequence is 13 residues long. Germline CDR1 reads KGHSH; CDR2 reads LQKENI. In DNA, the CDR3 is TGTGCCAGCTCACTCGGACAGGTTCAGCCCCAGCATTTT. It translates to CASSLGQVQPQHF.

This sequence joins TRBV4-1 and TRBJ1-5; D is unclear. The CDR3 covers 15 residues. V shed 1 base and J shed 4 bases, with 11 bases lying between them. Germline V gene sequence: CDR1 MGHRA, CDR2 YSYEKL. CDR3 DNA: TGCGCCAGCAGCCAAGTACAAGAGGGAAATCAGCCCCAGCATTTT. Translated, it gives CASSQVQEGNQPQHF.

This clone appeared a single time. V usage is TRBV11-2 and J usage is TRBJ2-3; the D gene is possibly TRBD2 (6 bases). Germline V gives CDR1 SGHAT, CDR2 FQNNGV. Trimming shortened V by 3 bases and J by 2 bases, and 21 bases separated the two germline ends. The CDR3 extends over 18 amino acids. CDR3 DNA: TGTGCCAGCAGCTTTGACGACGCGGGACGACCCCCCACAGATACGCAGTATTTT. Translating gives CASSFDDAGRPPTDTQYF. Based on the CDR3 plus reference TRBV11-2 and TRBJ2-3, the full variable domain is EAGVAQSPRYKIIEKRQSVAFWCNPISGHATLYWYQQILGQGPKLLIQFQNNGVVDDSQLPKDRFSAERLKGVDSTLKIQPAKLEDSAVYLCASSFDDAGRPPTDTQYFGPGTRLTVL.

This clone has just a few counts. The chain employs TRBV3-1 (or the pseudogene TRBV3-2) and TRBJ1-3; TRBD1 is a possible D gene (5 bases). This CDR3 comprises 17 residues. The V gene lost 2 bases and the J gene lost 2 bases, with 16 bases spanning the gap. The germline CDR1 and CDR2 sequences are LGHDT and YNNKEL (reference sequence). For the CDR3, the DNA is TGTGCCAGCAGCCAAAATCCGGGGGGACTTACTGGAAACACCATATATTTT. Amino acid sequence: CASSQNPGGLTGNTIYF.

The chain recombines TRBV11-2 with TRBJ1-3; D remains unclear. Deletions cut 3 bases from V and 2 bases from J, with 8 bases between. The length of the CDR3 is 14 residues. The germline gives CDR1 SGHAT, CDR2 FQNNGV. The CDR3 nucleotides read TGTGCCAGCAGCTTCGCGCCGCCTGGAAACACCATATATTTT. This encodes CASSFAPPGNTIYF. The full variable domain, in which reference TRBV11-2 and TRBJ1-3 provide the parts outside the CDR3, is EAGVAQSPRYKIIEKRQSVAFWCNPISGHATLYWYQQILGQGPKLLIQFQNNGVVDDSQLPKDRFSAERLKGVDSTLKIQPAKLEDSAVYLCASSFAPPGNTIYFGEGSWLTVV.

This clone has only a few counts. The genes are TRBV28 and TRBJ2-7, with 10 nucleotides matching TRBD1. Germline trimming cut 7 bases from V and 2 bases from J; bases unmatched to any gene: 8. The germline gives CDR1 MDHEN, CDR2 SYDVKM. CDR3 size: 15 residues. CDR3 loop: CASIQLGTGAYEQYF. CDR3 DNA sequence: TGTGCCAGCATCCAGCTCGGGACAGGGGCCTACGAGCAGTACTTC.

The rearrangement joins TRBV7-9 to TRBJ1-1; D is perhaps TRBD1 (6 bases). Trimming cost V 2 bases and J 1 base, with 14 bases left between them. Germline V gene sequence: CDR1 SEHNR, CDR2 FQNEAQ (reference sequence). This CDR3 is built from 16 residues. This chain's CDR3 is CASSLRAGGPNTEAFF. As DNA, the CDR3 is TGTGCCAGCAGCTTAAGAGCCGGGGGGCCGAACACTGAAGCTTTCTTT.

The CDR3 reads CASSLGTGSNQPQHF. CDR3 in DNA: TGTGCCAGCAGCCTTGGGACAGGGAGCAATCAGCCCCAGCATTTT. The V and J genes are TRBV3-1 (or the pseudogene TRBV3-2) and TRBJ1-5; TRBD1 aligns across 9 bases. This CDR3 has 15 amino acids. CDR1 is LGHDT and CDR2 is YNNKEL in the germline V gene (reference sequence). V shed 4 bases and J 1 base; nucleotides not matched to a gene: 2.

This clone appeared once. The genes are TRBV11-2 and TRBJ2-1; 7 bases line up with TRBD2. Trimming removed 1 base from V and 9 bases from J; junction bases left unmatched: 9. The CDR3 has 15 residues. Germline CDR1 reads SGHAT; CDR2 reads FQNNGV. As DNA, the CDR3 is TGTGCCAGCAGCTTAGTATCGAGGACTAGAGGTGAGCAGTTCTTC. Its translation is CASSLVSRTRGEQFF.

This chain joins TRBV28 and TRBJ1-6; 7 bases match TRBD1. The CDR3 consists of 15 residues. Germline-derived CDR1 and CDR2 are MDHEN and SYDVKM. V shed 5 bases, J shed 7 bases, and the junction held 8 bases outside the gene matches. The CDR3 region has the DNA TGTGCCAGCAGTGCCCCGGGACAGCTAAATTCACCCCTCCACTTT. It translates to CASSAPGQLNSPLHF.

The chain joins TRBV19 to TRBJ2-7; TRBD2 matches 11 bases. V was clipped by 3 bases and J by 3 bases; unmatched bases: 4. The CDR3 runs 15 residues. CDR1 is LNHDA, CDR2 SQIVND, per germline (reference sequence). In nucleotides, the CDR3 is TGTGCCAGTAGTATCCTAGCGGGAGGACTCTACGAGCAGTACTTC. Amino acids: CASSILAGGLYEQYF.

The CDR3 sequence: CASSIYYNYGYTF. The CDR3 nucleotides read TGTGCCAGTAGTATATACTACAACTATGGCTACACCTTC. The chain couples TRBV19 to TRBJ1-2; D gene uncertain. With 2 bases removed from V and 2 bases from J, the gap between germline ends came to 6 bases. CDR1 and CDR2 (germline): LNHDA, SQIVND (reference sequence). The CDR3 spans 13 residues. Drawing the rest from reference TRBV19 and TRBJ1-2, the complete variable domain is DGGITQSPKYLFRKEGQNVTLSCEQNLNHDAMYWYRQDPGQGLRLIYYSQIVNDFQKGDIAEGYSVSREKKESFPLTVTSAQKNPTAFYLCASSIYYNYGYTFGSGTRLTVV.

The rearrangement joins TRBV7-2 to TRBJ2-1, with a tentative D call TRBD2 (5 bases). The CDR3 extends over 16 amino acids. Trimming took off 5 bases at V and 4 bases at J, with 18 bases between the two ends. CDR1 is SGHTA and CDR2 is FQGNSA in the germline V gene. CDR3 nucleotide sequence: TGTGCCAGCAGCCCGACTACGATTGCGGTTTACAATGAGCAGTTCTTC. Translating it yields CASSPTTIAVYNEQFF.

As to this clone: In the same sample, other DNA sequences code for this CDR3. The chain is built from TRBV6-5 and TRBJ2-1, with TRBD2 matching 10 bases. Unmatched junction bases numbered 6, after V lost 6 bases and J lost 4 bases. This CDR3 has 15 residues. Germline V gives CDR1 MNHEY, CDR2 SVGAGI. DNA for the CDR3: TGTGCCAGCAGCTTGACTAGCGGGCCATACAATGAGCAGTTCTTC. Its translation: CASSLTSGPYNEQFF.

This clone has only a few counts. CDR3 amino acids: CASSLMLGADEKLFF. CDR3 bases: TGTGCCAGCAGTTTAATGCTAGGGGCTGATGAAAAACTGTTTTTT. The chain recombines TRBV28 with TRBJ1-4; D may be TRBD1 (5 bases). The CDR3 extends over 15 amino acids. V dropped 2 bases and J dropped 6 bases, with 13 bases sitting between them. Germline assignment: CDR1 MDHEN and CDR2 SYDVKM.

The V gene is TRBV5-1, the J gene TRBJ2-1; 10 nucleotides align to TRBD2. With V trimmed by 2 bases and J by 8 bases, 13 bases remained unmatched. The CDR3 spans 17 residues. The V gene's germline CDR1 is SGHRS and CDR2 YFSETQ. CDR3 bases: TGCGCCAGCAGCTTTTTAGCGGGAGGAAGAGACGGGGATGAGCAGTTCTTC. Translated: CASSFLAGGRDGDEQFF.

The J gene is TRBJ2-7, the V gene TRBV6-1; 9 positions match TRBD1. Germline trimming cut 3 bases from V and 2 bases from J; bases unmatched to any gene: 5. This CDR3 contains 15 residues. CDR1 MNHNS and CDR2 SASEGT come from the germline V gene. CDR3 sequence (DNA): TGTGCCAGCAGTGACGACAGGGGGTGGGCCTACGAGCAGTACTTC. Residues: CASSDDRGWAYEQYF.

The genes are TRBV9 and TRBJ2-7; 8 positions agree with TRBD2. CDR1 and CDR2 from the germline V gene are SGDLS and YYNGEE. This CDR3 region has 16 residues. Germline trimming cut 0 bases from V and 3 bases from J; bases unmatched to any gene: 8. Written as DNA, the CDR3 is TGTGCCAGCAGCGTAGGGAGCGGGAGACCTTTCTACGAGCAGTACTTC. It yields the protein CASSVGSGRPFYEQYF.

This clone is judged medium-sized. The sample contains more than one DNA sequence encoding this CDR3. This chain connects TRBV6-4 to TRBJ2-1; 9 bases align to TRBD2. Germline V gene data show CDR1 as MRHNA and CDR2 as SNTAGT. The junction had 1 base not matched to a gene; V was cut back by 3 bases and J by 4 bases. This CDR3 has 14 amino acids. CDR3 DNA: TGTGCCAGCAGTGAACTAGCGGGTTACAATGAGCAGTTCTTC. Its protein product is CASSELAGYNEQFF.

V and J are TRBV7-6 and TRBJ2-7; possible D gene TRBD2, 5 bases. Germline V gene data show CDR1 as SGHVS and CDR2 as FNYEAQ. Trimming left V 5 bases short and J 3 bases short, with 8 bases between. There are 12 residues in the CDR3. The CDR3 DNA reads TGTGCCAGCAGCCCGGACTTCTACGAGCAGTACTTC. Its protein is CASSPDFYEQYF.